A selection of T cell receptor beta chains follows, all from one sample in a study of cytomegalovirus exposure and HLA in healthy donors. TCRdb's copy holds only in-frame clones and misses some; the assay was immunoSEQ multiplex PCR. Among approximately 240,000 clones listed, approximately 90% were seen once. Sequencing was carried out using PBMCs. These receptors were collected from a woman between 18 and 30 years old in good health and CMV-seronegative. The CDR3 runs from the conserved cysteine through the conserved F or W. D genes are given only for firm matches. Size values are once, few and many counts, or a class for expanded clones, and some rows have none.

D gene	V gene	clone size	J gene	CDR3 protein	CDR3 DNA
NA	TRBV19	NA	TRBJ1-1	CASSNTTGLNTEAFF	TGTGCCAGTAGCAACACGACAGGACTGAACACTGAAGCTTTCTTT
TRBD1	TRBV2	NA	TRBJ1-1	CASTPGQLNTEAFF	TGTGCCAGCACCCCGGGACAGCTGAACACTGAAGCTTTCTTT
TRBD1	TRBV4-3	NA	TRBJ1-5	CASSQKAGTGGQPQHF	TGCGCCAGCAGCCAGAAAGCCGGGACAGGGGGTCAGCCCCAGCATTTT
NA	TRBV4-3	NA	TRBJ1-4	CASSHRWGEVGEKLFF	TGCGCCAGCAGCCACCGTTGGGGGGAGGTAGGGGAAAAACTGTTTTTT
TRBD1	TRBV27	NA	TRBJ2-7	CASKNRGRAYEQYF	TGTGCCAGCAAGAACAGGGGGCGCGCCTACGAGCAGTACTTC
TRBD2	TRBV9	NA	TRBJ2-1	CASSGAGGSFPSYNEQFF	TGTGCCAGCAGTGGAGCGGGGGGCAGCTTCCCCTCCTACAATGAGCAGTTCTTC
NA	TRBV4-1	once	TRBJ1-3	CASSVGGFSGNTIYF	TGCGCCAGCAGCGTGGGAGGGTTCTCTGGAAACACCATATATTTT
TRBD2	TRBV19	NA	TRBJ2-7	CASSLLAGESAYEQYF	TGTGCCAGTAGTCTCCTAGCGGGAGAGTCAGCCTACGAGCAGTACTTC
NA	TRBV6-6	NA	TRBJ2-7	CASSFARRSYEQYF	TGTGCCAGCAGTTTTGCTAGGAGGTCCTACGAGCAGTACTTC
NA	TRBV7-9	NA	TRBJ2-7	CASSLAVGSSYEQYF	TGTGCCAGCAGCTTAGCGGTCGGGAGCTCCTACGAGCAGTACTTC
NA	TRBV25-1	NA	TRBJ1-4	CASSELLRGNNEKLFF	TGTGCCAGCAGTGAACTGTTACGGGGGAATAATGAAAAACTGTTTTTT
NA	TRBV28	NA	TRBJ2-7	CASSLWDSSYEQYF	TGTGCCAGCAGTTTATGGGACAGCTCCTACGAGCAGTACTTC
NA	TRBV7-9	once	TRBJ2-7	CSSRADSREQYF	TGTTCCAGCAGAGCCGACAGTCGCGAGCAGTACTTC
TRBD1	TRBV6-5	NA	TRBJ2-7	CANSTGTASYEQYF	TGTGCCAATTCAACCGGGACAGCCTCCTACGAGCAGTACTTC
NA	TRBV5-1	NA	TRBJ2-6	CASSRITGGANVLTF	TGCGCCAGCAGCCGTATCACGGGGGGGGCCAACGTCCTGACTTTC
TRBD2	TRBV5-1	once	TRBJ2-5	CASSLSGGQETQYF	TGCGCCAGCAGCCTTAGCGGGGGCCAAGAGACCCAGTACTTC
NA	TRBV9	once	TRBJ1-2	CASSVGIGPGNGYTF	TGTGCCAGCAGCGTGGGCATAGGGCCAGGGAATGGCTACACCTTC
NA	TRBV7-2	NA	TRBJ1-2	CASSLSQGPNYGYTF	TGTGCCAGCAGCTTATCCCAGGGTCCCAACTATGGCTACACCTTC
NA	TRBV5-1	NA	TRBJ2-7	CASSLAKSSYEQYF	TGCGCCAGCAGCTTAGCGAAGAGCTCCTACGAGCAGTACTTC
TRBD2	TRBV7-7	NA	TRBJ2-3	CASSRGAGGDTQYF	TGTGCCAGCAGCCGTGGGGCCGGGGGGGATACGCAGTATTTT
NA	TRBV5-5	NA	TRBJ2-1	CASSLEVRDNEQFF	TGTGCCAGCAGCTTGGAGGTGAGGGACAATGAGCAGTTCTTC
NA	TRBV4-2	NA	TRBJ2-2	CASSQRTYTGELFF	TGTGCCAGCAGCCAGAGGACTTACACCGGGGAGCTGTTTTTT
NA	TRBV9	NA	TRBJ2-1	CASSENPSRSYNEQFF	TGTGCCAGCAGCGAGAACCCGAGCCGCTCCTACAATGAGCAGTTCTTC
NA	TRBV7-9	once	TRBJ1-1	CASSPEGGGTEAFF	TGTGCCAGCAGCCCCGAGGGCGGAGGCACTGAAGCTTTCTTT
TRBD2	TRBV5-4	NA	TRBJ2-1	CASSAETGTRRGNEQFF	TGTGCCAGCAGCGCAGAGACCGGGACTAGAAGAGGTAATGAGCAGTTCTTC
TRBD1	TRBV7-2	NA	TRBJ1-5	CASSWTGGSNQPQHF	TGTGCCAGCAGCTGGACAGGGGGAAGCAATCAGCCCCAGCATTTT
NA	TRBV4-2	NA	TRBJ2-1	CASSQGHTDSYNEQFF	TGTGCCAGCAGCCAAGGACACACAGACTCCTACAATGAGCAGTTCTTC
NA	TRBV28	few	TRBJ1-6	CASSLGLRSPLHF	TGTGCCAGCAGTTTGGGGCTTAGGTCACCCCTCCACTTT
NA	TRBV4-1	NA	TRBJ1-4	CASSHFRGGGEDEKLFF	TGCGCCAGCAGCCATTTCCGGGGGGGAGGGGAAGATGAAAAACTGTTTTTT
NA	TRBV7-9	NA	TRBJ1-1	CASSFRLEAFF	TGTGCCAGCAGCTTCAGGCTAGAAGCTTTCTTT
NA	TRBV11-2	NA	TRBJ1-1	CASSLAVYRDGAFF	TGTGCCAGCAGCTTAGCAGTTTATCGCGACGGGGCTTTCTTT
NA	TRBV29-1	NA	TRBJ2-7	CSVAYSNYEQYF	TGCAGCGTTGCATATAGCAACTACGAGCAGTACTTC
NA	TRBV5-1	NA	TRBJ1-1	CASSLAGSNTEAFF	TGCGCCAGCAGCTTGGCCGGGAGTAACACTGAAGCTTTCTTT
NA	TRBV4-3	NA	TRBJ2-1	CASSQDRGRHNEQFF	TGCGCCAGCAGCCAAGATCGGGGGAGGCACAATGAGCAGTTCTTC
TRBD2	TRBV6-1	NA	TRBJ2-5	CASSGWGLVVWETQYF	TGTGCCAGCAGTGGTTGGGGACTAGTGGTTTGGGAGACCCAGTACTTC
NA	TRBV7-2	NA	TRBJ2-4	CASSLGGAGTNSQYF	TGTGCCAGCAGCTTAGGGGGAGCGGGCACAAACAGTCAGTACTTC
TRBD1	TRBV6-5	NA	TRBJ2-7	CASSYSSGQVSYEQYF	TGTGCCAGCAGTTACTCGTCGGGACAGGTTAGCTACGAGCAGTACTTC
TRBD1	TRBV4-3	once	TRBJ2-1	CASSRTGTASYNEQFF	TGCGCCAGCAGCCGCACCGGGACAGCCTCCTACAATGAGCAGTTCTTC
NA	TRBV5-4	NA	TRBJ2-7	CASSFGLGSYEQYF	TGTGCCAGCAGCTTTGGGCTTGGCTCCTACGAGCAGTACTTC
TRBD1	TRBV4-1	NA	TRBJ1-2	CASSHGTGLLYGYTF	TGCGCCAGCAGCCACGGGACAGGGCTCCTCTATGGCTACACCTTC
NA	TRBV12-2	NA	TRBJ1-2	CASRLEDSHYGYTF	TGTGCAAGTCGCTTAGAAGACAGTCACTATGGCTACACCTTC
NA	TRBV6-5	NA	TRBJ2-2	CASSSRQKTNTGELFF	TGTGCCAGCAGTTCAAGACAGAAAACGAACACCGGGGAGCTGTTTTTT